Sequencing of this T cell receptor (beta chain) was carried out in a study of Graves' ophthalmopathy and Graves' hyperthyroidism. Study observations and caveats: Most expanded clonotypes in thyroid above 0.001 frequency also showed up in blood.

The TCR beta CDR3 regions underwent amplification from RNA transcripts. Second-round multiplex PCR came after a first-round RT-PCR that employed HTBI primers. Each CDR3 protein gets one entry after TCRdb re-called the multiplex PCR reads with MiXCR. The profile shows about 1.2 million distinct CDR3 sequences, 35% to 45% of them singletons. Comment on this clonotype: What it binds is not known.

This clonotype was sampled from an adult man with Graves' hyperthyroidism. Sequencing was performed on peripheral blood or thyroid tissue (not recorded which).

The CDR3 region is CATSEAGDLRSSYEQYF. CDR3 sequence (DNA): TGTGCCACCAGTGAGGCAGGGGACCTCCGAAGTTCCTACGAGCAGTACTTC. The rearrangement joins TRBV24-1 to TRBJ2-7; TRBD1 is a possible D gene (6 bases). From germline, CDR1 is KGHDR and CDR2 SFDVKD. The CDR3 has 17 residues. V lost 4 bases and J 1 base, leaving 19 bases between the germline ends.